This paragraph reports one T cell receptor (beta chain). Its cognate antigen is unknown. The junction differs from germline at one of its ends, possibly a read error. The data stem from a study of cytomegalovirus exposure and HLA in healthy donors. Across the study: The early release's HLA-typed donors yielded some 85 million unique TCRs. Study conclusions and caveats: A likely sequencing artifact accounted for one observed cluster of highly shared sequence variants. Later work associated 16,951 TCR beta sequences with HLA alleles at 0.05 false discovery rate. CMV serostatus was the only immune exposure information that was available.

The CDR3 has 11 residues. Looked up from germline, CDR1 is SGHAT and CDR2 is FQNNGV. The PCR ran on 60 Vbeta and 13 Jbeta primers. The assay was immunoSEQ multiplex PCR, and TCRdb's table has in-frame clones only and misses some. Of 150,000 or so clones listed, roughly 71% are singletons. The clonotype was recovered from a girl aged 10 to 17 in good health and CMV-seronegative. V is TRBV11-2 and J is TRBJ1-2; perhaps TRBD1 as D (5 bases). Material for sequencing was PBMCs. The DNA for the CDR3 is TGTGCCAGCAGCAAATTCCAAGGGGCCGAGTTC. This translates into CASSKFQGAEF.